This T cell receptor beta chain originates from a study of cytomegalovirus exposure and HLA in healthy donors. Study conclusions and caveats: It was in a later analysis that TCR association rates were seen to vary by HLA locus, highest for DRB1 and lowest for HLA-C. A few chains tied to CMV proved CMV antigen-specific in vitro. Several top significant clusters appeared, in a later analysis, to be linked to common viral pathogens. Both high specificity and high sensitivity reportedly marked the classifier's diagnosis of cytomegalovirus status.

This CDR3 has 15 amino acids. Trimming at V came to 4 bases and at J to 8 bases, leaving 10 bases not matched to a gene. The germline V gene has CDR1 MNHNS and CDR2 SASEGT. Of note for this clone: Its antigen is still unknown.

Primers included in the PCR were 60 Vbeta and 13 Jbeta primers. The data were produced by immunoSEQ multiplex PCR, yet TCRdb's version contains in-frame clones alone and is incomplete. The sample consists of under 200,000 clones, about two thirds of them appearing once. V and J are TRBV6-1 and TRBJ1-2, with 10 bases fitting TRBD1. The sequence derives from a woman under 30 in good health and CMV-seropositive. Sample: PBMCs. The CDR3 sequence is CASSVTGTGVEGYTF. CDR3 bases: TGTGCCAGCAGTGTTACCGGGACAGGGGTTGAAGGCTACACCTTC.